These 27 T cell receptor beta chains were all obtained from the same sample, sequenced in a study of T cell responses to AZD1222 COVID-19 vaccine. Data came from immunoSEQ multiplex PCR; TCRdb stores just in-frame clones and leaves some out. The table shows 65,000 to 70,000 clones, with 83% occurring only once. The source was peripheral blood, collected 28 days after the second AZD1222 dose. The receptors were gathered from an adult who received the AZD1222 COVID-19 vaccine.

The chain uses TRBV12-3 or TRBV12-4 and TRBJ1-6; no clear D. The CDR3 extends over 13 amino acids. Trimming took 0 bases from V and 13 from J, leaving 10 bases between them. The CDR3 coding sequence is TGTGCCAGCAGTTTAGCGGTTACTCCCCCCCTCCACTTT. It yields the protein CASSLAVTPPLHF.

Here the CDR3 DNA reads TGTGCCAGCAGCGGAGGACAGGAGGAGAACACTGAAGCTTTCTTT. Translation: CASSGGQEENTEAFF. The chain combines TRBV5-6 with TRBJ1-1, with 7 bases that match TRBD1. V dropped 4 bases and J dropped 1; count of bases not matched to a gene: 7. The CDR3 is made up of 15 amino acids. Germline CDR1 SGHDT, CDR2 YYEEEE.

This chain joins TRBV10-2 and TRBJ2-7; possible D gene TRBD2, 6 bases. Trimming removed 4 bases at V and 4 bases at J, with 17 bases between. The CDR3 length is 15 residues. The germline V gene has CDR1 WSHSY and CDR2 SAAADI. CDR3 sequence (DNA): TGCGCCAGCAGTGCCCGGGGCGGGGCAAGGTACGAGCAGTACTTC. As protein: CASSARGGARYEQYF.

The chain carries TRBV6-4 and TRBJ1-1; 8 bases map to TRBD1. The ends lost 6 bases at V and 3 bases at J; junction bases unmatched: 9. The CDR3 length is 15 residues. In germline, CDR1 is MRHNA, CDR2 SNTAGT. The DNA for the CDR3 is TGTGCCAGCAGACAAACAGGGGGGAGGGACACTGAAGCTTTCTTT. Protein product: CASRQTGGRDTEAFF.

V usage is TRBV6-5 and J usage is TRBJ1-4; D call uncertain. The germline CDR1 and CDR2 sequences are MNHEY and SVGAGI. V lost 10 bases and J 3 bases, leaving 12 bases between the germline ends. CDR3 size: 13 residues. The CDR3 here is CATTVNANEKLFF. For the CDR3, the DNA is TGTGCCACCACAGTCAATGCTAATGAAAAACTGTTTTTT.

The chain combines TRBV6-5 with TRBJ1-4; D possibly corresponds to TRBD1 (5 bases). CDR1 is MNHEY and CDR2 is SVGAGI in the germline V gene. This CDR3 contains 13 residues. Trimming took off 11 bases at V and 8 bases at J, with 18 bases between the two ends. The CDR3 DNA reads TGTGCCCCCCGTGGGGGGGGGAGGGAAAAACTGTTTTTT. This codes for CAPRGGGREKLFF.

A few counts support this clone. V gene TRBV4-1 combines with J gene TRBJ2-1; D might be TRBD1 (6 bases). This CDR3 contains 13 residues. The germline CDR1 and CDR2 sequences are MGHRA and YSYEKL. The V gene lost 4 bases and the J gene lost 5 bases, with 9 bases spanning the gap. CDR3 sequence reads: CASSLYRDNEQFF. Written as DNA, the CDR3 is TGCGCCAGCAGCCTATACAGGGACAATGAGCAGTTCTTC.

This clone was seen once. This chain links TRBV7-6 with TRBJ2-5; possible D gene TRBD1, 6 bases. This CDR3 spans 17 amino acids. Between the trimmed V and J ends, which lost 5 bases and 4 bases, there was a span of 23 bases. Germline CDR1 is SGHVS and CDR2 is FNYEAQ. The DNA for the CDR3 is TGTGCCAGCAGCGCCGGGACAAGGGTAATCCGAAGAGAGACCCAGTACTTC. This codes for CASSAGTRVIRRETQYF.

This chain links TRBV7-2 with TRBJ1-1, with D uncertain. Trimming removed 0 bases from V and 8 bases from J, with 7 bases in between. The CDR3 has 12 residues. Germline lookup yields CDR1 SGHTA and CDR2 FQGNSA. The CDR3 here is CASSLARAEAFF. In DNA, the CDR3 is TGTGCCAGCAGCTTAGCGCGAGCGGAAGCTTTCTTT.

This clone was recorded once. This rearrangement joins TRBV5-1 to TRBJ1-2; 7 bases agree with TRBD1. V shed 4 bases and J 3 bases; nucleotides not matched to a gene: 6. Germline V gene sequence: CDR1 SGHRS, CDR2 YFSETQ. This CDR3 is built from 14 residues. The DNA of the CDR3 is TGCGCCAGCAGCATATCAGGGGGGGACTATGGCTACACCTTC. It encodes CASSISGGDYGYTF.

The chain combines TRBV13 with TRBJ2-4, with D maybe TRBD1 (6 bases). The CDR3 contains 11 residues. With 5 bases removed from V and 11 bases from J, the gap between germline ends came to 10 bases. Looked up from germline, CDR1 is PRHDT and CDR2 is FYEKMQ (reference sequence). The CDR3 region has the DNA TGTGCCAGCAGCCAACAGGGTCTTCAGTACTTC. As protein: CASSQQGLQYF.

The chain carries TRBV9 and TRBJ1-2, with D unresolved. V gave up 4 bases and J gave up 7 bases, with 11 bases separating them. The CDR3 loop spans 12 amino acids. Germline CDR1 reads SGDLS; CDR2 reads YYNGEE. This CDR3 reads CASSLGSFGYTF. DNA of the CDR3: TGTGCCAGCAGCCTAGGTAGTTTTGGCTACACCTTC.

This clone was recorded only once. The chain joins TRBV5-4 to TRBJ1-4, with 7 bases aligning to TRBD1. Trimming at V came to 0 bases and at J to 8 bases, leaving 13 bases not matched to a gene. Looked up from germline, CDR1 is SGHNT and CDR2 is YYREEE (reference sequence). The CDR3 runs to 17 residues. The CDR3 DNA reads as TGTGCCAGCAGCTTGGGACAGGGAATCGTCCCTCGCGAAAAACTGTTTTTT. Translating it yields CASSLGQGIVPREKLFF.

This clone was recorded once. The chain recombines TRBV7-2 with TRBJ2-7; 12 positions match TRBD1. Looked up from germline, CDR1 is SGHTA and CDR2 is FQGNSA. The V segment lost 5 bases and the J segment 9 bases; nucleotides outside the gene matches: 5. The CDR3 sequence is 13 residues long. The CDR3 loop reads CASSQTGQGAQYF. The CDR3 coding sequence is TGTGCCAGCAGCCAGACGGGACAGGGGGCGCAGTACTTC.

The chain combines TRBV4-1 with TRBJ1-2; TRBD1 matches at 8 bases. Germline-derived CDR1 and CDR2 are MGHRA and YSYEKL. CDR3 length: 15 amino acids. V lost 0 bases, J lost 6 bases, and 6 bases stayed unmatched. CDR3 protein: CASSQEGATGDGYTF. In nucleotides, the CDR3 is TGCGCCAGCAGCCAAGAGGGTGCGACAGGGGATGGCTACACCTTC.

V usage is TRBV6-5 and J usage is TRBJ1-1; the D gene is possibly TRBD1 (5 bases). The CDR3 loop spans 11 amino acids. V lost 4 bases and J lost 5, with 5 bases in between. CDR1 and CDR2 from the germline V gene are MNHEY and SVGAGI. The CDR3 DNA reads TGTGCCAGCAGTTGGGGGACTGAAGCTTTCTTT. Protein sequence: CASSWGTEAFF.

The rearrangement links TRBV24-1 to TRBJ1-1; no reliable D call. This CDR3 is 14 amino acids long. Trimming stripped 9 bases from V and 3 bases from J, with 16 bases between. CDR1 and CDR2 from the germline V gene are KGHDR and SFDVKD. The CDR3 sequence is CATSREGADTEAFF. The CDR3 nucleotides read TGTGCCACCTCCCGCGAGGGCGCAGACACTGAAGCTTTCTTT.

The CDR3 nucleotides are TGTGCCAGCAGCCAAGGACTAGCGGGGACCCTGTTGCAGTTCTTC. Translating gives CASSQGLAGTLLQFF. This sequence joins TRBV4-2 and TRBJ2-1, with TRBD2 matching over 11 bases. CDR1 is LGHNA and CDR2 is YNFKEQ in the germline V gene. This CDR3 spans 15 amino acids. V was pared by 1 base and J by 12 bases, with 8 bases of the junction left unmatched.

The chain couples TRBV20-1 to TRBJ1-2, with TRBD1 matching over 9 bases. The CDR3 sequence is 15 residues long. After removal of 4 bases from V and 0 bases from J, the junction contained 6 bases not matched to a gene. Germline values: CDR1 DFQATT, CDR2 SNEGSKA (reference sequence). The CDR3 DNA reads TGCAGTGCTATTGACAGGGGGAAGGCTAACTATGGCTACACCTTC. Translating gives CSAIDRGKANYGYTF.

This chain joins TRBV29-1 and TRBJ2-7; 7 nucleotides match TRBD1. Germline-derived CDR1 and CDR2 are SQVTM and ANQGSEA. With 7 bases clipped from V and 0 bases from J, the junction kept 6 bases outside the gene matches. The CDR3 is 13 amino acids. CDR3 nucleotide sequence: TGCAGCGGCAAAAAGGGGGCCTCCTACGAGCAGTACTTC. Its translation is CSGKKGASYEQYF.

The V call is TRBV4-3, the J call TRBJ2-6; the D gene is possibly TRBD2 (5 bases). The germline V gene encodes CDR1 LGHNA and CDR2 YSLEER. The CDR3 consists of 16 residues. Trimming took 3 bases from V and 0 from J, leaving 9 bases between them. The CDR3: CASSQGALSGANVLTF. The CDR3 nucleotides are TGCGCCAGCAGCCAGGGAGCGCTCTCTGGGGCCAACGTCCTGACTTTC.

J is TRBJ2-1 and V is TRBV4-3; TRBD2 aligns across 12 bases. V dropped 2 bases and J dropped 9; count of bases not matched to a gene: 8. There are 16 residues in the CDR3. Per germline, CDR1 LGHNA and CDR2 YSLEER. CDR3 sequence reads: CASSQTSSGGEVEQFF. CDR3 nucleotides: TGCGCCAGCAGCCAAACTTCTAGCGGGGGGGAAGTTGAGCAGTTCTTC.

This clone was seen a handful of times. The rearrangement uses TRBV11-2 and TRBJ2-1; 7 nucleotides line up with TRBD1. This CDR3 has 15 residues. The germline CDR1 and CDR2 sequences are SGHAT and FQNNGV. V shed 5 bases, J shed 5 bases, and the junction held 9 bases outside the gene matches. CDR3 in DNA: TGTGCCAGCAGCACTTACAGGGGCATCCACAATGAGCAGTTCTTC. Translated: CASSTYRGIHNEQFF.

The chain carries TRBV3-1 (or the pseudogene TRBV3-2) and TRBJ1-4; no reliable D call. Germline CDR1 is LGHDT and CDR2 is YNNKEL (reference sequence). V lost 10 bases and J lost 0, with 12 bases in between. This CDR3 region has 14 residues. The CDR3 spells CANPGPPTNEKLFF. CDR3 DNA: TGTGCCAACCCTGGGCCACCAACTAATGAAAAACTGTTTTTT.

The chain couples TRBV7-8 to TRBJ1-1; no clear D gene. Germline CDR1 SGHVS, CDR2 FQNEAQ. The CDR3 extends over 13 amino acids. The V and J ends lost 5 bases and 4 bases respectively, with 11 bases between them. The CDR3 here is CASSLGYTTEAFF. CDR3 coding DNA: TGTGCCAGCAGCCTGGGATATACCACTGAAGCTTTCTTT. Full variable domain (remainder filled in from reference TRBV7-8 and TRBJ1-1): GAGVSQSPRYKVAKRGQDVALRCDPISGHVSLFWYQQALGQGPEFLTYFQNEAQLDKSGLPSDRFFAERPEGSVSTLKIQRTQQEDSAVYLCASSLGYTTEAFFGQGTRLTVV.

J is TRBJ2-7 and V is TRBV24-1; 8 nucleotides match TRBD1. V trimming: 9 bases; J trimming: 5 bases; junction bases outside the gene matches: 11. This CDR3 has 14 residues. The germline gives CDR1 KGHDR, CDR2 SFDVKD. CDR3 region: CATAPDRGGNEQYF. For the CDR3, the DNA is TGTGCCACCGCCCCCGACAGGGGCGGGAACGAGCAGTACTTC.

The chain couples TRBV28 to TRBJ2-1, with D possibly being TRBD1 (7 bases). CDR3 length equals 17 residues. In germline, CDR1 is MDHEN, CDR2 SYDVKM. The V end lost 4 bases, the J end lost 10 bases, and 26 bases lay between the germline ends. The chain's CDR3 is CASSSGRKGQGGLEQFF. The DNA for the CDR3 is TGTGCCAGCAGTTCCGGCCGCAAGGGGCAGGGGGGATTGGAGCAGTTCTTC.